The source of this T cell receptor (beta chain) is a study of blood T cell repertoires in COVID-19. About the study: T cells, B-cell-depleted T cells, or PBMCs supplied cDNA or gDNA.

Profiling relied on immunoSEQ multiplex PCR, and the TCRdb table lists in-frame clones only, not all of them. Found here are about 200,000 clones, just over 85% of them singletons; the top ten hold approximately 4.2%. Germline V gene lookup returns CDR1 SGHKS and CDR2 YYEKEE (reference sequence). V lost 4 bases, J lost 7 bases, and 11 bases stayed unmatched. The CDR3 runs 15 residues. The sequenced sample was PBMCs or T cells enriched from blood (not recorded which). This sequence was found in a woman aged 40-49 years with acute COVID-19. The V gene is TRBV5-5, the J gene TRBJ1-5, with 7 bases matching TRBD1. CDR3 region: CASSPIPQGEQPQHF. The CDR3 DNA follows: TGTGCCAGCAGCCCTATCCCGCAGGGGGAACAGCCCCAGCATTTT.